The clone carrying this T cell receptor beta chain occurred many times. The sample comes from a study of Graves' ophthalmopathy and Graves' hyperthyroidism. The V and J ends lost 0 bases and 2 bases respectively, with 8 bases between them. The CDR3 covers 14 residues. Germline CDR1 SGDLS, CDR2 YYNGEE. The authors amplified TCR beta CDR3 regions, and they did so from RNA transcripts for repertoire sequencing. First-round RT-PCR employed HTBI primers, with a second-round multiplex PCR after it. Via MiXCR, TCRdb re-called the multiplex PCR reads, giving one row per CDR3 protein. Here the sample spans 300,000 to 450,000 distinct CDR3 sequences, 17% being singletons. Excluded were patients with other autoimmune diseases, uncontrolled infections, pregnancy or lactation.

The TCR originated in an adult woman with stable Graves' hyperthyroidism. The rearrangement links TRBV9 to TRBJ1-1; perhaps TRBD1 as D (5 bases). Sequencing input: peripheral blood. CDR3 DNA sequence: TGTGCCAGCAGCGTAGGACAGCCCAACACTGAAGCTTTCTTT. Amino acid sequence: CASSVGQPNTEAFF.